One and the same sample provided the 26 T cell receptor beta chains below, sequenced in a study of spatial heterogeneity in lung cancer. Study findings and constraints: Counts of expanded intratumoral alpha and beta TCRs tracked tumor mutation counts.

Specified time point: sample taken at primary tumor resection. One entry per CDR3 protein, called by TCRdb with MiXCR from the 5' RACE reads. Of some 5,900 distinct CDR3 sequences listed, about 8% were seen once; the top ten hold around 27%. Antigen specificity for these receptors is unknown. The sequences come from lung tumor tissue, collected at surgery. These receptors were taken from a female donor with early-stage non-small cell lung cancer.

This clonotype has ten or more counts. This beta chain is an off-target read within a library intended for alpha chains, so its frequency means little. The chain uses TRBV3-2 and TRBJ2-2; the table names TRBD2, a call not compared with the DNA. TRBV3-2 is tagged as a pseudogene. The CDR3 totals 16 residues. The CDR3 DNA reads TGTGCCAGCAGCTTTTCGACTAGCGGGATCCAGAGAGTGCTGTTTTTT. Protein product: CASSFSTSGIQRVLFF.

A few counts support this clonotype. This beta chain came through as a stray read in a library set up for alpha chains, and its size says little. The chain recombines TRBV12-3 or TRBV12-4 with TRBJ2-1, with 7 nucleotides matching TRBD1. V was pared by 6 bases and J by 8 bases, with 7 bases of the junction left unmatched. The CDR3 length is 13 residues. The CDR3 loop is CASRPTGTYEQFF. CDR3 nucleotides: TGTGCCAGCAGACCGACAGGGACATATGAGCAGTTCTTC.

This clonotype is termed medium-sized. The size of this beta chain means little, since it is a stray read in a library made for alpha chains. The V and J genes are TRBV20-1 and TRBJ2-1, with a tentative D call TRBD1 (5 bases). The CDR3 covers 15 residues. V was shortened by 3 bases and J by 4 bases, with 16 bases between the two germline ends. Germline CDR1 and CDR2: DFQATT and SNEGSKA (reference sequence). CDR3 nucleotide sequence: TGCAGTGCTAGGGGGCAGCCTCCTCGGTACAATGAGCAGTTCTTC. Translation: CSARGQPPRYNEQFF.

This clonotype is medium-sized (0.01 to 0.1%) in the sample. This beta chain is an unintended read in a library built for alpha chains; its size means little. J is TRBJ2-7 and V is TRBV4-3; TRBD1 might be the D (5 bases). The CDR3 is made up of 12 amino acids. Germline V gene sequence: CDR1 LGHNA, CDR2 YSLEER. Trimming pared 1 base from V and 6 bases from J, leaving 7 bases between. The DNA of the CDR3 is TGCGCCAGCAGCCAAGGGCAGGGCGAGCAGTACTTC. This gives the protein CASSQGQGEQYF.

This clonotype showed up many times. Relative to the germline gene, one junction end is altered; a read error may explain this. This beta chain lies outside the target of a library built for alpha chains; its clone size means little. V and J are TRBV20-1 and TRBJ2-2; no firm D call. Germline loops: CDR1 DFQATT, CDR2 SNEGSKA (reference sequence). The CDR3 is 13 residues long. The CDR3 sequence: CSARDGSTGELFF. The DNA of the CDR3 is TGCAGTGCCAGAGACGGCTCCACCGGGGAGCTGTTTTTT.

Judged by abundance, this clonotype is medium-sized. This beta chain is a stray read from a library made for alpha chains; its abundance is not meaningful. This sequence joins TRBV19 and TRBJ2-5, with no clear D. CDR1 is LNHDA, CDR2 SQIVND, per germline (reference sequence). The length of the CDR3 is 13 residues. Trimming removed 3 bases at V and 5 bases at J, with 10 bases between. CDR3 nucleotides: TGTGCCAGTAGTATGGGCCGGGCGGAGACCCAGTACTTC. This translates into CASSMGRAETQYF.

Within the sample, this clonotype is medium-sized. In a library made to pick up alpha chains, this beta chain is a stray read with a size that means little. The gene calls are TRBV2 and TRBJ1-1, with a tentative D call TRBD1 (5 bases). Germline V gene data show CDR1 as SNHLY and CDR2 as FYNNEI. CDR3 length equals 14 residues. V dropped 6 bases and J dropped 10 bases, with 21 bases sitting between them. CDR3 amino acids: CASSYRQGSGGAFF. The CDR3 DNA sequence: TGTGCCAGCAGCTATCGCCAGGGATCGGGCGGAGCTTTCTTT.

This clonotype was detected ten times or more. Because this beta chain is a stray read in a library intended to capture alpha chains, its abundance should not be given much weight. The rearrangement uses TRBV20-1 and TRBJ2-1, with D possibly being TRBD1 or TRBD2 (6 bases each). Germline V gene sequence: CDR1 DFQATT, CDR2 SNEGSKA (reference sequence). The CDR3 contains 15 residues. V shed 6 bases and J shed 4 bases, with 19 bases lying between them. CDR3 amino acids: CSAKRGDTRYNEQFF. The CDR3 region has the DNA TGCAGTGCAAAAAGGGGGGACACTCGGTACAATGAGCAGTTCTTC.

This clonotype appeared many times. Since it is a stray read in a library aimed at alpha chains, this beta chain has a size that is not meaningful. The chain is built from TRBV14 and TRBJ1-2; D call uncertain. Trimming cost V 4 bases and J 7 bases, with 16 bases left between them. The CDR3 loop spans 14 amino acids. CDR1 SGHDN and CDR2 FVKESK come from the germline V gene. DNA of the CDR3: TGTGCCAGCAGCCCCCTTATTTCGCCTACTGGCTACACCTTC. Translating it yields CASSPLISPTGYTF.

This clonotype was observed at least ten times. With the library built for alpha chains, this beta chain is off target and its frequency is not meaningful. The CDR3 spells CASSLGQDTQYF. CDR3 nucleotide sequence: TGCGCCAGCAGCCTTGGGCAGGATACGCAGTATTTT. The chain links TRBV4-1 to TRBJ2-3; D is undetermined. Germline CDR1 is MGHRA and CDR2 is YSYEKL. The ends were cut back, 4 bases at V and 6 bases at J, with 8 bases in the middle. The CDR3 covers 12 residues.

By share of the sample, this clonotype is medium-sized. This beta chain slipped into a library made for alpha chains as a stray read, so its size is not meaningful. The genes are TRBV6-5 and TRBJ1-1, with 7 bases matching TRBD1. V lost 6 bases, J lost 4 bases, and 11 bases stayed unmatched. Looked up from germline, CDR1 is MNHEY and CDR2 is SVGAGI. This CDR3 has 15 residues. The CDR3: CASRINVQGGTEAFF. For the CDR3, the DNA is TGTGCCAGCAGAATAAACGTCCAGGGGGGCACTGAAGCTTTCTTT.

In its sample, this clonotype ranks as medium-sized. With the library built for alpha chains, this beta chain is off target and its frequency is not meaningful. The CDR3 here is CASRLRDTYGYTF. CDR3 DNA: TGTGCCAGCAGGCTCCGGGACACCTATGGCTACACCTTC. The chain combines TRBV28 with TRBJ1-2, with D possibly TRBD1 on 6 matching bases. V gave up 6 bases and J gave up 4 bases, with 12 bases separating them. Germline values: CDR1 MDHEN, CDR2 SYDVKM. The CDR3 has 13 residues.

This clonotype rates as medium-sized. This beta chain turned up in a library designed for alpha chains; as an off-target read, its abundance says little. The rearrangement joins TRBV20-1 to TRBJ1-2, with D maybe TRBD1 (5 bases). V was shortened by 3 bases and J by 8 bases, with 7 bases between the two germline ends. CDR1 and CDR2 from the germline V gene are DFQATT and SNEGSKA (reference sequence). The CDR3 totals 10 residues. The CDR3 loop is CSARGEGYTF. CDR3 in DNA: TGCAGTGCTAGGGGGGAGGGCTACACCTTC.

With regard to this clonotype: Sequence at one end of the junction differs from germline and may be a read error. This beta chain lies outside the target of a library built for alpha chains; its clone size means little. V gene TRBV4-1 combines with J gene TRBJ2-7; 7 bases are shared with TRBD1. This CDR3 comprises 15 residues. Germline CDR1 is MGHRA and CDR2 is YSYEKL. The CDR3 DNA follows: TGCGCCAGCAGCCAAGTGTCTAGACAGGGCAGCGAGCAGTGCTTC. Encoded protein: CASSQVSRQGSEQCF.

The table lists this clonotype with many counts. A library prepared for alpha chains yielded this beta chain as an off-target read; its size is of little meaning. The chain links TRBV6-5 to TRBJ2-3; 14 positions agree with TRBD2. J lost 2 bases, V lost 5 bases, and 6 bases had no gene match. The germline CDR1 and CDR2 sequences are MNHEY and SVGAGI. There are 17 residues in the CDR3. The CDR3 is CASSLGLAGGYTDTQYF. In nucleotides, the CDR3 is TGTGCCAGCAGTCTAGGACTAGCGGGGGGTTACACAGATACGCAGTATTTT.

This clonotype is labeled as medium-sized. This beta chain is a stray read from a library made for alpha chains; its abundance is not meaningful. The chain uses TRBV5-1 and TRBJ2-3, with 8 bases aligning to TRBD2. The germline V gene encodes CDR1 SGHRS and CDR2 YFSETQ. This CDR3 comprises 16 residues. J lost 0 bases, V lost 0 bases, and 3 bases had no gene match. In DNA form, the CDR3 reads TGCGCCAGCAGCTTGGAACGGGAGGGAAGCACAGATACGCAGTATTTT. Translated: CASSLEREGSTDTQYF.

In its sample, this clonotype was seen many times. Since it is a stray read in a library aimed at alpha chains, this beta chain has a size that is not meaningful. The chain is built from TRBV10-3 and TRBJ1-1; D unclear. V was trimmed by 6 bases and J by 3 bases, leaving 5 bases between them. The CDR3 contains 11 residues. The V gene's germline CDR1 is ENHRY and CDR2 SYGVKD. The CDR3 here is CAIRGDTEAFF. CDR3 sequence (DNA): TGTGCCATCAGGGGCGACACTGAAGCTTTCTTT.

In its sample, this clonotype was seen many times. This beta chain lies outside the target of a library built for alpha chains; its clone size means little. This rearrangement joins TRBV20-1 to TRBJ2-3; 9 bases map to TRBD2. CDR1 is DFQATT, CDR2 SNEGSKA, per germline (reference sequence). The V segment lost 2 bases and the J segment 11 bases; nucleotides outside the gene matches: 11. The CDR3 is 14 residues long. CDR3 residues: CSARLAGRYDLQYF. The CDR3 coding sequence is TGCAGTGCTAGACTAGCGGGAAGATATGACTTGCAGTATTTT.

This clonotype has ten or more counts. For a library built for alpha chains, this beta chain is a stray read; little rests on its size. This chain links TRBV12-2 with TRBJ2-4; the table names TRBD1, a call not compared with the DNA. TRBV12-2 is marked as a pseudogene. CDR3 length: 21 amino acids. The CDR3 DNA sequence: TGTGCAAGTCGCTTAGCGCGGCAGGGGCCGCCCAGACTAATAGCCAAAAACATTCAGTACTTC. Its translation: CASRLARQGPPRLIAKNIQYF.

This clonotype was counted at least ten times. As an off-target read in a library built for alpha chains, this beta chain has a frequency of little significance. The J gene is TRBJ1-5, the V gene TRBV7-2; 9 bases are a match to TRBD1. The junction had 8 bases not matched to a gene; V was cut back by 1 base and J by 7 bases. The CDR3 sequence is 16 residues long. CDR1 is SGHTA, CDR2 FQGNSA, per germline. The CDR3 region has the DNA TGTGCCAGCAGCTTAGACGCGGGGGACAGGGCGCAGCCCCAGCATTTT. Translating gives CASSLDAGDRAQPQHF. Full variable domain (missing parts from reference TRBV7-2 and TRBJ1-5): GAGVSQSPSNKVTEKGKDVELRCDPISGHTALYWYRQSLGQGLEFLIYFQGNSAPDKSGLPSDRFSAERTGGSVSTLTIQRTQQEDSAVYLCASSLDAGDRAQPQHFGDGTRLSIL.

The sample holds many counts of this clonotype. The library was built for alpha chains, so this beta chain is an off-target read and its size means little. This chain links TRBV20-1 with TRBJ1-6, with D perhaps TRBD1 (6 bases). CDR1 is DFQATT, CDR2 SNEGSKA, per germline (reference sequence). The CDR3 is made up of 14 amino acids. With 5 bases removed from V and 6 bases from J, the gap between germline ends came to 14 bases. As DNA, the CDR3 is TGCAGTGCTCATGGAGGCAGGGGTAATTCACCCCTCCACTTT. This encodes CSAHGGRGNSPLHF.

This clonotype occurred many times. This beta chain is an unintended read in a library built for alpha chains; its size means little. This chain connects TRBV12-3 or TRBV12-4 to TRBJ1-6, with 9 bases aligning to TRBD1. This CDR3 has 15 residues. The V and J ends lost 4 bases and 7 bases, in that order; junction bases with no gene match: 5. CDR3 protein: CASSSGTGRNSPLHF. DNA for the CDR3: TGTGCCAGCAGTTCAGGGACAGGGAGGAATTCACCCCTCCACTTT.

This clonotype was seen only a few times. This beta chain is an off-target read within a library intended for alpha chains, so its frequency means little. The chain combines TRBV7-2 with TRBJ2-3; 12 nucleotides match TRBD2. V shed 5 bases and J 14 bases; nucleotides not matched to a gene: 5. The CDR3 length is 12 residues. CDR1 SGHTA and CDR2 FQGNSA come from the germline V gene. CDR3 amino acids: CASSLLAGGAYF. DNA for the CDR3: TGTGCCAGCAGCCTTCTAGCGGGGGGGGCGTATTTT.

On this clonotype: This beta chain turned up in a library designed for alpha chains; as an off-target read, its abundance says little. The rearrangement links TRBV20-1 to TRBJ2-1, with 12 positions matching TRBD2. With 3 bases clipped from V and 3 bases from J, the junction kept 3 bases outside the gene matches. The CDR3 sequence is 15 residues long. Looked up from germline, CDR1 is DFQATT and CDR2 is SNEGSKA (reference sequence). The CDR3 DNA sequence: TGCAGTGCTAGGATGGGACTAGCGGGCTACAATGAGCAGTTCTTC. The encoded protein is CSARMGLAGYNEQFF.

Notes on this clonotype: A much larger clone lies one base from this, so it may be a read error. This beta chain slipped into a library made for alpha chains as a stray read, so its size is not meaningful. The V and J genes are TRBV19 and TRBJ1-2; perhaps TRBD1 as D (5 bases). V was cut by 4 bases and J by 7 bases, with 13 bases left in between. CDR1 and CDR2 (germline): LNHDA, SQIVND (reference sequence). The CDR3 has 13 amino acids. CDR3 DNA sequence: TGTGCCAGTAGTACTCAGGGTCCTTGTGGCTACACCTTC. Translated: CASSTQGPCGYTF.

There are many counts of this clonotype. The library was prepared for alpha chains; this beta chain is a stray read, so its frequency means little. The V gene is TRBV12-3 or TRBV12-4, the J gene TRBJ2-7; no firm D call. The CDR3 is made up of 12 amino acids. The ends were cut back, 4 bases at V and 5 bases at J, with 9 bases in the middle. The CDR3 DNA sequence: TGTGCCAGCAGTTCAAGTCTCAACGAGCAGTACTTC. It yields the protein CASSSSLNEQYF.